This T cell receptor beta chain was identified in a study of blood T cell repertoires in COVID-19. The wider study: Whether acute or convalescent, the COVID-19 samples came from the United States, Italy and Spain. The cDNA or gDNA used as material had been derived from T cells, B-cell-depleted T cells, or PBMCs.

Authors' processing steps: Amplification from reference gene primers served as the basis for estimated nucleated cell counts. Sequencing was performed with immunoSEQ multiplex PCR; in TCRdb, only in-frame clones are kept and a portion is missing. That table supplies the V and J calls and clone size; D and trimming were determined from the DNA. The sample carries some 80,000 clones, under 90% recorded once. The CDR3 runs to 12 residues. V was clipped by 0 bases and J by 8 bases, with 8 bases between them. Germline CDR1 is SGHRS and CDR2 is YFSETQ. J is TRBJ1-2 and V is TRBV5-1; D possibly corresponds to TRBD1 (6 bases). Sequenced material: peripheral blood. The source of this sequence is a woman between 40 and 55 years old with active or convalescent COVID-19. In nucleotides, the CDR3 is TGCGCCAGCAGCTTGGCAGGGGAAGGCTACACCTTC. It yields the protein CASSLAGEGYTF.